The sequence of this TCR beta chain was determined in a study of cytomegalovirus exposure and HLA in healthy donors. The PCR used 60 Vbeta and 13 Jbeta primers. Sequenced by immunoSEQ multiplex PCR; TCRdb stores in-frame clones only, minus some. This sample has around 78,000 clones; 72% occur once, and the top ten carry roughly 11%. Notes on this clone: Its matching antigen is unknown.

The germline CDR1 and CDR2 sequences are SGHRS and YFSETQ. Trimming at V came to 5 bases and at J to 5 bases, leaving 6 bases not matched to a gene. CDR3 length: 15 amino acids. Overall study findings and caveats: What a later analysis reportedly showed was that an Asian-associated ancestry cluster had fewer N-insertions than the approximately 670-donor mean. Accounts indicate the classifier identified cytomegalovirus status with strong specificity and sensitivity. In a later analysis, most CMV-associated TCR beta chains appeared HLA-restricted.

The sample taken for sequencing was PBMCs. This receptor was taken from a woman in her 40s in good health and CMV-seropositive. This chain connects TRBV5-1 to TRBJ2-2; 10 bases agree with TRBD2. This chain's CDR3 is CASSLAGERTGELFF. The CDR3 DNA sequence: TGCGCCAGCAGTCTAGCGGGAGAGCGGACCGGGGAGCTGTTTTTT.